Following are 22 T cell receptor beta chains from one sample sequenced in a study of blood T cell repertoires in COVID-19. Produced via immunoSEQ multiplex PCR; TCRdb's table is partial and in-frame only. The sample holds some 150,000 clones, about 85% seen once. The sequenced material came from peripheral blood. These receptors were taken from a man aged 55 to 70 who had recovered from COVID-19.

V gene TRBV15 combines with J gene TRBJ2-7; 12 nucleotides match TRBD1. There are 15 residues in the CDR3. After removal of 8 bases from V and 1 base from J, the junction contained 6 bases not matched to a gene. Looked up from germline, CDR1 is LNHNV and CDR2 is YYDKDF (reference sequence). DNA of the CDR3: TGTGCCACCGGGACAGGGGGCGCGAGGTCCTACGAGCAGTACTTC. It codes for CATGTGGARSYEQYF. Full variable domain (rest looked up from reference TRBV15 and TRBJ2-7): DAMVIQNPRYQVTQFGKPVTLSCSQTLNHNVMYWYQQKSSQAPKLLFHYYDKDFNNEADTPDNFQSRRPNTSFCFLDIRSPGLGDTAMYLCATGTGGARSYEQYFGPGTRLTVT.

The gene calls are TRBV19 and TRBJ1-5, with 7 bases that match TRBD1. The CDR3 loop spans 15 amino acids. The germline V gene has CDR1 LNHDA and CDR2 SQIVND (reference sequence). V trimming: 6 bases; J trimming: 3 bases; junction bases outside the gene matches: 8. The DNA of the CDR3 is TGTGCCAGTAGCAGTCCGGGACAGATCAATCAGCCCCAGCATTTT. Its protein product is CASSSPGQINQPQHF.

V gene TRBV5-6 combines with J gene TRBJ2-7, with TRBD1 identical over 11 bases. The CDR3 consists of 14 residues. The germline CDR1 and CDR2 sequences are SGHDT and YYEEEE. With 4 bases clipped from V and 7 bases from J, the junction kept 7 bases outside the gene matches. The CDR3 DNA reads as TGTGCCAGCAGCACCGGACAGGGGGCGAGGGAGCAGTACTTC. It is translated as CASSTGQGAREQYF.

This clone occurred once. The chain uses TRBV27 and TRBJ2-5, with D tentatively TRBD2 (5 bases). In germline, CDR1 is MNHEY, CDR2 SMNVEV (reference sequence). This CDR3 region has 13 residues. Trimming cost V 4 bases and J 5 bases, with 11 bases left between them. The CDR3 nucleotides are TGTGCCAGCAGTTCCGGACTGGGGGAGACCCAGTACTTC. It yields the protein CASSSGLGETQYF.

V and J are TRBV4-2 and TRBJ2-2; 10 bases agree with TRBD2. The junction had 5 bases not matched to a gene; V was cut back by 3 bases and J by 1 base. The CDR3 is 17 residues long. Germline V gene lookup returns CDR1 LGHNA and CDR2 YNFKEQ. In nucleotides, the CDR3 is TGTGCCAGCAGCCAGCTGTCTAGCGGGGGGAACACCGGGGAGCTGTTTTTT. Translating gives CASSQLSSGGNTGELFF.

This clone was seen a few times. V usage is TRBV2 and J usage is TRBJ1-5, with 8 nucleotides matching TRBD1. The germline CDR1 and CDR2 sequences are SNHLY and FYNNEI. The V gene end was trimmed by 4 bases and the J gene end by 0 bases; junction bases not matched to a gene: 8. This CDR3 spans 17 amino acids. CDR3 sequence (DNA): TGTGCCAGCAGTGTACAAGGGACAGGACCTAGCAATCAGCCCCAGCATTTT. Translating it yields CASSVQGTGPSNQPQHF.

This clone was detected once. The CDR3 nucleotides are TGTGCCAGCAGCCCACGACTAGCGGGGACTTACGAGCAGTACTTC. Protein sequence: CASSPRLAGTYEQYF. The J gene is TRBJ2-7, the V gene TRBV9, with 11 bases matching TRBD2. CDR1 and CDR2 (germline): SGDLS, YYNGEE. V trimming: 4 bases; J trimming: 4 bases; junction bases outside the gene matches: 7. There are 15 residues in the CDR3. The variable domain in full, completed from reference TRBV9 and TRBJ2-7, reads DSGVTQTPKHLITATGQRVTLRCSPRSGDLSVYWYQQSLDQGLQFLIQYYNGEERAKGNILERFSAQQFPDLHSELNLSSLELGDSALYFCASSPRLAGTYEQYFGPGTRLTVT.

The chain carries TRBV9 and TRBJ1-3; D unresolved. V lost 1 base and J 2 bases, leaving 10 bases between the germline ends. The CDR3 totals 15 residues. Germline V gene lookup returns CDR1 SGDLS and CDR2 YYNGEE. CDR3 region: CASSVQAFAGNTIYF. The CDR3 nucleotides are TGTGCCAGCAGCGTACAGGCGTTTGCTGGAAACACCATATATTTT. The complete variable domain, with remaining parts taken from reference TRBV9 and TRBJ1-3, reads DSGVTQTPKHLITATGQRVTLRCSPRSGDLSVYWYQQSLDQGLQFLIQYYNGEERAKGNILERFSAQQFPDLHSELNLSSLELGDSALYFCASSVQAFAGNTIYFGEGSWLTVV.

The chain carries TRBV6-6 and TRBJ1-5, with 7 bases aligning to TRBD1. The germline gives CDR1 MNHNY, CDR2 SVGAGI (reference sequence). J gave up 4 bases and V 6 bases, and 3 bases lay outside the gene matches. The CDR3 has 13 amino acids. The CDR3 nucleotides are TGTGCCAGCAGCTCACAGGGGAATCAGCCCCAGCATTTT. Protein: CASSSQGNQPQHF.

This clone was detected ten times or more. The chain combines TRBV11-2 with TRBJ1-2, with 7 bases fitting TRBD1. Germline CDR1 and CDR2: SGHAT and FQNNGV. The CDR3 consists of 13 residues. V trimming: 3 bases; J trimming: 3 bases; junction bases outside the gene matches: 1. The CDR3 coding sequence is TGTGCCAGCAGCTTTACAGGGGACTATGGCTACACCTTC. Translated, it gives CASSFTGDYGYTF.

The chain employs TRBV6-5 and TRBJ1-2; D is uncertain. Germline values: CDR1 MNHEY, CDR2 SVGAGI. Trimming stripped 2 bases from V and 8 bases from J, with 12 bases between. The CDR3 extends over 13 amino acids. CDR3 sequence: CASSYGQTGGYTF. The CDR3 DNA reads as TGTGCCAGCAGTTACGGCCAAACGGGGGGCTACACCTTC.

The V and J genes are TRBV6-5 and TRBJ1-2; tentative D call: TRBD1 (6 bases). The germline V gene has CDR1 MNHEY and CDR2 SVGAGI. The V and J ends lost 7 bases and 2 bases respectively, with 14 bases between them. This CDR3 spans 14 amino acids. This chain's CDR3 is CASTHSGTNYGYTF. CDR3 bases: TGTGCCAGCACGCACAGCGGGACAAACTATGGCTACACCTTC.

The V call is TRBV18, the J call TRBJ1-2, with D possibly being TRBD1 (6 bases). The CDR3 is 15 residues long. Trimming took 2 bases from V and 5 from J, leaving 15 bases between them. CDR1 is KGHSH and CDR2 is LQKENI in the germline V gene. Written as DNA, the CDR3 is TGTGCCAGCTCACCATCCTCCGCAGGGGATTATGGCTACACCTTC. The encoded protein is CASSPSSAGDYGYTF.

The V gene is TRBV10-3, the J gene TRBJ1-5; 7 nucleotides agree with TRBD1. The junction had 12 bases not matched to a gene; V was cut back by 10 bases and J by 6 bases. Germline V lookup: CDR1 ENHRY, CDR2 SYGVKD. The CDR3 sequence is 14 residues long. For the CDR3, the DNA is TGTGCCACCACCACCGGAGGGGGCAGTCAGCCCCAGCATTTT. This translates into CATTTGGGSQPQHF.

The CDR3 protein is CASSSSGHLAKNIQYF. CDR3 nucleotides: TGTGCCAGCAGTTCCTCAGGTCACTTAGCCAAAAACATTCAGTACTTC. The V and J genes are TRBV27 and TRBJ2-4; D unclear. The CDR3 sequence is 16 residues long. CDR1 and CDR2 from the germline V gene are MNHEY and SMNVEV (reference sequence). V was trimmed by 4 bases and J by 0 bases, leaving 13 bases between them.

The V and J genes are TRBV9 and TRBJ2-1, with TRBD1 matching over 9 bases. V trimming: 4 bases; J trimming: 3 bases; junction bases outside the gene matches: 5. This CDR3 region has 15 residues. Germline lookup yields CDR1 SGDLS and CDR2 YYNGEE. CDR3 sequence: CASSTGTGHYNEQFF. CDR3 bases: TGTGCCAGCAGCACTGGGACAGGGCACTACAATGAGCAGTTCTTC.

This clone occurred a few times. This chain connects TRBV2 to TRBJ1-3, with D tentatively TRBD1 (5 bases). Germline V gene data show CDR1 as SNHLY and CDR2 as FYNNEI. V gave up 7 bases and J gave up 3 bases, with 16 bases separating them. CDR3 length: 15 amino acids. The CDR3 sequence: CASTGGSSDGNTIYF. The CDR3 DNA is TGTGCCAGCACCGGGGGGTCCTCGGATGGAAACACCATATATTTT.

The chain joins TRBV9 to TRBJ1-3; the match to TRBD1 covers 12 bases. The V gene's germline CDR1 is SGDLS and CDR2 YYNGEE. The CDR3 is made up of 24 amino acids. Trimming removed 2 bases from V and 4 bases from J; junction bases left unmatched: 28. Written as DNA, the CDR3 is TGTGCCAGCAGCGTCACGCCCGCATCACTGGGGATGGGACAGGGGGCCGCGGGAGGAAACACCATATATTTT. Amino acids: CASSVTPASLGMGQGAAGGNTIYF.

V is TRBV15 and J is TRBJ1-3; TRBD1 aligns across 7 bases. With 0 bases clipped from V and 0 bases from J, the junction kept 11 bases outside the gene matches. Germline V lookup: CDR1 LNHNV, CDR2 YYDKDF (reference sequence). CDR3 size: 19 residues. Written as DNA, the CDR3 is TGTGCCACCAGCAGAGATCCCGGGACAGTAGGGCACTCTGGAAACACCATATATTTT. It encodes CATSRDPGTVGHSGNTIYF.

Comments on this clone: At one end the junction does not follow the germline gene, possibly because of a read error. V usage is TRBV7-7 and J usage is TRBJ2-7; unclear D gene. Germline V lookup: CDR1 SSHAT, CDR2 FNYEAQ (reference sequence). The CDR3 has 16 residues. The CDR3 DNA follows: TGTGCTAGCAGCTTAGGCCCTCCTAGATCGGCCTACGAGCAGTACTTC. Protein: CASSLGPPRSAYEQYF.

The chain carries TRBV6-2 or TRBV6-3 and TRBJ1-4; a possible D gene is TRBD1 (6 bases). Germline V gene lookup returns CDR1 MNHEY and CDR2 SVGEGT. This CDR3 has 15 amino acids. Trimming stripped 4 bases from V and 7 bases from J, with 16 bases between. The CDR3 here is CASSSPRGNGEKLFF. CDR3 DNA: TGTGCCAGCAGTTCCCCCAGGGGTAACGGTGAAAAACTGTTTTTT.

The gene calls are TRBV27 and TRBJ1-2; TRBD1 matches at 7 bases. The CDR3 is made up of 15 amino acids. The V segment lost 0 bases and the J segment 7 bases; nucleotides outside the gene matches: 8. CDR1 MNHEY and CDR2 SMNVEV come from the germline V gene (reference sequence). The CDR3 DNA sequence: TGTGCCAGCAGTTTATCCGGTGGGACAGTGACTGGCTACACCTTC. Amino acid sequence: CASSLSGGTVTGYTF.